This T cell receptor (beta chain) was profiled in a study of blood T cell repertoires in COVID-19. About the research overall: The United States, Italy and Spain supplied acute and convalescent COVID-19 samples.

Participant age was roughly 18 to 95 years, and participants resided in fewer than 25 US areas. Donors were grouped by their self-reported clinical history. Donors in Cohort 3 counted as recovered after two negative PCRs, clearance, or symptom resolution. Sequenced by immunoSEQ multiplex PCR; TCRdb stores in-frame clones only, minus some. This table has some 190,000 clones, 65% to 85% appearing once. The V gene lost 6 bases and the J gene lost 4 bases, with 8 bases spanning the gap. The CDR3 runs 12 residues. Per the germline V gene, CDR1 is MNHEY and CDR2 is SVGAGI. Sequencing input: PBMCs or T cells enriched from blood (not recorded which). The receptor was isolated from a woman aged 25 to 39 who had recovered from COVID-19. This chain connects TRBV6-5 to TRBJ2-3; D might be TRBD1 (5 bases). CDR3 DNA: TGTGCCAGCAGCCAAGGGGCAGATACGCAGTATTTT. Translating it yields CASSQGADTQYF.